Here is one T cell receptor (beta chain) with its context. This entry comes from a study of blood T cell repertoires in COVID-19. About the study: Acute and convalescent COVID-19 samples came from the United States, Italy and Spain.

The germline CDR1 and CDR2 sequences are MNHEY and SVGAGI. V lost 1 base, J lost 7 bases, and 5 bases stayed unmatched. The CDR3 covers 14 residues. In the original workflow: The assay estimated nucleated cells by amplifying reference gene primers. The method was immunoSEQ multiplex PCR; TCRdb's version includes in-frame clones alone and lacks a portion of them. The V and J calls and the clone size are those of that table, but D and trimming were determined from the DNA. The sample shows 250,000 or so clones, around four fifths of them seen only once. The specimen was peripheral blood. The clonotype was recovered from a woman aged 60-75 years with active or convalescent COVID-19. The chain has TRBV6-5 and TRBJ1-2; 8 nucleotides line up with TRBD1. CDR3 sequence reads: CASSYYTTGGGYTF. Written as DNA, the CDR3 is TGTGCCAGCAGTTACTACACTACAGGGGGTGGCTACACCTTC.